In this sample, the clone carrying this TCR beta chain turned up a few times. No antigen is known for it. The TCR beta cDNA libraries carried unique molecular identifiers. TCRdb itself ran the PCR reads through MiXCR, one entry per CDR3 protein. The sample yields some 500,000 distinct CDR3 sequences, under 55% seen once. This CDR3 contains 14 residues. Germline V lookup: CDR1 SGHRS, CDR2 YFSETQ. V lost 0 bases and J 0 bases, leaving 7 bases between the germline ends. This sample was taken from a study of post-analysis software for immune sequencing data. General study points: TRBV segments more frequent in patients than in controls numbered roughly 5 and included TRBV5-6, TRBV5-1 and TRBV20-1. Compared with controls, patients showed significantly lower normalized Chao1 diversity.

The origin of this receptor is a girl aged 10-17 years with multiple sclerosis. Sequencing was carried out using blood. The V call is TRBV5-1, the J call TRBJ2-7; D gene uncertain. The CDR3: CASSLDSTSYEQYF. The CDR3, as DNA: TGCGCCAGCAGCTTGGACAGCACCTCCTACGAGCAGTACTTC.